This T cell receptor beta chain was captured by sequencing in a study of shared clonotypes between healthy human individuals. Here immunoSEQ multiplex PCR was the method, and the copy in TCRdb shows in-frame clones only, minus some. Among a few million clones, more than 90% were seen once, and the ten largest hold roughly 0.13%. The donors, healthy adults who were HIV-negative, had experienced no recent acute infections or vaccinations. V lost 0 bases to trimming and J lost 2 bases, with 6 bases between them. The germline gives CDR1 SGHTA, CDR2 FQGNSA. There are 14 residues in the CDR3. Turning to this clone: Its antigen is unknown.

Study outcomes and limitations: The sole specimen, blood, was sampled, and tissue repertoires likely differ. Clonotype sharing across a few donors was observed for 5% to 6.5% of naive CD4 clonotypes.

The sequence derives from a man aged 18 to 35 in good health. The chain recombines TRBV7-2 with TRBJ2-3, with D hard to call. Sequencing was done on a sample of naive CD4+ T cells sorted from blood. Subset specified: CD45RA+ positively selected. The CDR3 loop reads CASSLAAFTDTQYF. CDR3 sequence (DNA): TGTGCCAGCAGCTTAGCTGCCTTCACAGATACGCAGTATTTT.